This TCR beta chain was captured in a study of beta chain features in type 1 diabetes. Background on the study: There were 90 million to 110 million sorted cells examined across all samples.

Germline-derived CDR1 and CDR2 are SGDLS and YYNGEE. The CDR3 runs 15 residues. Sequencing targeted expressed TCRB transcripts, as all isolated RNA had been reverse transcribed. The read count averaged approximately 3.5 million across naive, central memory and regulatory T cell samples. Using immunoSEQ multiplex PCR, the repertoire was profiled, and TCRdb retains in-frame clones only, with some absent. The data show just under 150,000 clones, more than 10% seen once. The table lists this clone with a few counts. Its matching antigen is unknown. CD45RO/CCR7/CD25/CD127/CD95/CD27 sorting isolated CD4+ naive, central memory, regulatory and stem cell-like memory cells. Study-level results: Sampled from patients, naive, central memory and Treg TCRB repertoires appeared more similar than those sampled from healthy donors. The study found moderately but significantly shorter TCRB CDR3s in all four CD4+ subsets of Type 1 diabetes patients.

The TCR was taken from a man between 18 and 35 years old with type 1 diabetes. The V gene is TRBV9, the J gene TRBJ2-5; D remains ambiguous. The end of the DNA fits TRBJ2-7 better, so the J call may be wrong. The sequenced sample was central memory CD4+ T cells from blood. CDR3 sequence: CASSVGVTSSYEQYF. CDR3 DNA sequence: TGTGCCAGCAGCGTAGGAGTTACGAGCTCCTACGAGCAGTACTTC.